These 3 T cell receptor beta chains share one sample of origin, sequenced in a study of human T cells and chemical hapten exposure. Time point denoted: patch test 1, 2 weeks after DPC sensitization. Treatment reported: therapeutic diphenylcyclopropenone sensitization with weekly scalp DPC. Unseparated into fractions, whole blood served as the source from which total RNA was extracted. TCRdb used MiXCR to reprocess the RACE reads, holding one entry per CDR3 protein. The sample holds about 52,000 distinct CDR3 sequences, 8% to 13% seen once. This specimen consisted of whole blood, obtained in connection with sensitization to the hapten diphenylcyclopropenone (DPC). These receptors all come from a woman aged 40-49 years with alopecia areata. Some clones in this sample may be carry-over from other donors' samples.

In this sample, this clonotype turned up many times. The chain links TRBV7-6 to TRBJ2-7; TRBD1 is a possible D gene (6 bases). The V end was cut by 5 bases, the J end by 0 bases, with 14 bases between. CDR1 and CDR2 (germline): SGHVS, FNYEAQ. CDR3 length: 15 amino acids. The CDR3 DNA sequence: TGTGCCAGCAGCCCCGACAGGACACCCTCCTACGAGCAGTACTTC. This encodes CASSPDRTPSYEQYF. Full variable domain (remainder filled in from reference TRBV7-6 and TRBJ2-7): GAGVSQSPRYKVTKRGQDVALRCDPISGHVSLYWYRQALGQGPEFLTYFNYEAQQDKSGLPNDRFSAERPEGSISTLTIQRTEQRDSAMYRCASSPDRTPSYEQYFGPGTRLTVT.

This clonotype was recorded many times. The chain recombines TRBV5-1 with TRBJ2-4; 12 positions agree with TRBD2. V lost 3 bases to trimming and J lost 0 bases; unmatched junction nucleotides: 7. The CDR3 loop spans 18 amino acids. CDR1 and CDR2 (germline): SGHRS, YFSETQ. The CDR3 DNA is TGCGCCAGCAGCTCGGGACTAGCGGGCGTACTAGCCAAAAACATTCAGTACTTC. This translates into CASSSGLAGVLAKNIQYF.

This clonotype was found a few times. V is TRBV18 and J is TRBJ1-3; D may be TRBD1 (5 bases). Between the trimmed V and J ends, which lost 5 bases and 0 bases, there was a span of 11 bases. The CDR3 length is 15 residues. Germline V lookup: CDR1 KGHSH, CDR2 LQKENI. The CDR3 sequence: CASSSRDPSGNTIYF. In DNA, the CDR3 is TGTGCCAGCTCATCCCGGGACCCCTCTGGAAACACCATATATTTT.